The entry below gives a single T cell receptor (beta chain) sequence along with its context. Those who participated ranged in age from about 18 to 89 years and resided in some 24 US areas. Participant-given clinical history determined each cohort assignment. The sample is drawn from a study of blood T cell repertoires in COVID-19. Study-wide context: From the United States, Italy and Spain came samples of acute and convalescent COVID-19.

Profiled with immunoSEQ multiplex PCR; TCRdb holds only in-frame clones, not every one. The repertoire holds roughly 300,000 clones, with 70% to 90% as singletons. With V trimmed by 7 bases and J by 9 bases, 5 bases remained unmatched. Germline V lookup: CDR1 GTSNPN, CDR2 SVGIG (reference sequence). The CDR3 consists of 12 residues. This chain uses TRBV30 with TRBJ1-6; 8 nucleotides line up with TRBD1. This TCR was sampled from a woman under 30 who had recovered from COVID-19. Input material: PBMCs or T cells enriched from blood (not recorded which). In DNA, the CDR3 is TGTGCCTTGAGACAGGGGAGTTCACCCCTCCACTTT. Protein sequence: CALRQGSSPLHF.